This paragraph reports one T cell receptor (beta chain). Its antigen is not identified. Germline-derived CDR1 and CDR2 are SQVTM and ANQGSEA. The CDR3 runs 13 residues. The J segment lost 7 bases and the V segment lost 5 bases, leaving 6 bases of the junction unmatched. This specimen belongs to a study of graft-versus-host responses after intestinal transplantation. Study overall: Induction with anti-thymocyte globulin, then tacrolimus and steroids for three to four years, was given to all recipients.

Study-level points and caveats: Detected in recipient marrow were GvH clones, some of which were first observed in ileum or blood.

Assay: immunoSEQ multiplex PCR; the TCRdb copy retains only in-frame clones and omits some. The table has 85,000 to 90,000 clones, more than 90% seen once. Material: unstimulated CD4+ T cells sorted from spleen or lymph node cells, obtained before intestinal transplant. This chain connects TRBV29-1 to TRBJ1-4; 8 positions match TRBD1. The sequence was obtained from a human donor who received an intestinal transplant. The chain's CDR3 is CSVTDRDGEKLFF. The CDR3 coding sequence is TGCAGCGTTACGGACAGGGACGGTGAAAAACTGTTTTTT.